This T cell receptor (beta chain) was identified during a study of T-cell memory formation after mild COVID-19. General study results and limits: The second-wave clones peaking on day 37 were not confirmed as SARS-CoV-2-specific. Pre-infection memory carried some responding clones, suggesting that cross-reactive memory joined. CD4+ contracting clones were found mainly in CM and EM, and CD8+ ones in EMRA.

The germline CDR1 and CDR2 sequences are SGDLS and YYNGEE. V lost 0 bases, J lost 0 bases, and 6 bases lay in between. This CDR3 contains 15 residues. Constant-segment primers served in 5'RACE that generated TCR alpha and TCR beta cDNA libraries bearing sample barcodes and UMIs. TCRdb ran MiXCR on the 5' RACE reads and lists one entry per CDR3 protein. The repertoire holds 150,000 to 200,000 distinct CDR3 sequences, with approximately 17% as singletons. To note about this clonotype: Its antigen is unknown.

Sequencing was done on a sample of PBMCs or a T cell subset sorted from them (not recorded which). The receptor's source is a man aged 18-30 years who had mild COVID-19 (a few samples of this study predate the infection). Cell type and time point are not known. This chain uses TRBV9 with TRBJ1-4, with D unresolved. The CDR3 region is CASSVGVTTNEKLFF. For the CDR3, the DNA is TGTGCCAGCAGCGTAGGGGTGACAACTAATGAAAAACTGTTTTTT.